Following are 27 T cell receptor beta chains from one sample sequenced in a study of blood T cell repertoires in COVID-19. Only in-frame clones appear in the TCRdb table, and some are missing; sequencing was by immunoSEQ multiplex PCR. In the table there are about 280,000 clones, 88% of which are singletons. Specimen: peripheral blood. Receptor source: a woman in her 30s with COVID-19, enrolled during active disease.

This sequence joins TRBV5-1 and TRBJ2-7; 13 bases are a match to TRBD2. Germline-derived CDR1 and CDR2 are SGHRS and YFSETQ. This CDR3 has 14 amino acids. Trimming cost V 4 bases and J 5 bases; bases outside gene matches: 3. The CDR3 protein is CASSRTSGSNEQYF. The CDR3 DNA follows: TGCGCCAGCAGCCGGACTAGCGGGAGTAACGAGCAGTACTTC.

The chain combines TRBV6-5 with TRBJ2-7; D is unresolved. V gave up 4 bases and J gave up 2 bases, with 15 bases separating them. Germline V CDR1 and CDR2: MNHEY, SVGAGI. This CDR3 has 15 amino acids. In nucleotides, the CDR3 is TGTGCCAGCAGTTCCCCGACGGGTCGGGCCTACGAGCAGTACTTC. As protein: CASSSPTGRAYEQYF.

The CDR3 here is CASSDDLTRGYTF. CDR3 DNA sequence: TGTGCCAGCAGTGATGATCTGACTAGAGGCTACACCTTC. This chain connects TRBV27 to TRBJ1-2; D unclear. The V gene lost 5 bases and the J gene lost 8 bases, with 15 bases spanning the gap. The CDR3 covers 13 residues. The germline V gene encodes CDR1 MNHEY and CDR2 SMNVEV (reference sequence).

The rearrangement links TRBV27 to TRBJ2-7; 11 nucleotides align to TRBD1. The germline gives CDR1 MNHEY, CDR2 SMNVEV (reference sequence). CDR3 length: 17 residues. V was clipped by 5 bases and J by 2 bases; unmatched bases: 11. CDR3 nucleotide sequence: TGTGCCAGCAGTCCCCAGGCGGGGGACAGGGGGGCCTACGAGCAGTACTTC. Protein sequence: CASSPQAGDRGAYEQYF.

The CDR3: CASSVGAGGEQYF. CDR3 in DNA: TGTGCCAGCAGCGTAGGGGCAGGGGGCGAGCAGTACTTC. The gene calls are TRBV9 and TRBJ2-7; 7 bases line up with TRBD1. The CDR3 consists of 13 residues. V shed 0 bases and J 6 bases; nucleotides not matched to a gene: 3. Germline V CDR1 and CDR2: SGDLS, YYNGEE.

This chain connects TRBV28 to TRBJ2-7; 7 bases are shared with TRBD2. The CDR3 sequence is 15 residues long. Germline assignment: CDR1 MDHEN and CDR2 SYDVKM. The ends lost 8 bases at V and 0 bases at J; junction bases unmatched: 10. As DNA, the CDR3 is TGTGCCAGCGGGCCAGCGGGACCCCCCTCCTACGAGCAGTACTTC. It translates to CASGPAGPPSYEQYF.

V is TRBV6-5 and J is TRBJ2-7, with D possibly being TRBD2 (6 bases). V was cut by 2 bases and J by 4 bases, with 9 bases left in between. Germline loops: CDR1 MNHEY, CDR2 SVGAGI. The CDR3 runs to 13 residues. The CDR3 nucleotides are TGTGCCAGCAGTTACGGGACTGATTACGAGCAGTACTTC. It codes for CASSYGTDYEQYF.

This clone was observed at least ten times. A read error may account for a junction end that differs from germline. The chain carries TRBV7-3 and TRBJ2-3; 7 nucleotides align to TRBD2. CDR3 length: 11 residues. From germline, CDR1 is SGHTA and CDR2 FQGTGA. CDR3 coding DNA: TGTGCCAGCAGCAGCGGGACTACCTCAGTTTTT. Its translation: CASSSGTTSVF.

In this sample, this clone turned up once. The chain links TRBV7-3 to TRBJ2-6, with D tentatively TRBD1 (6 bases). The V end was cut by 5 bases, the J end by 4 bases, with 15 bases between. Germline V gives CDR1 SGHTA, CDR2 FQGTGA. This CDR3 region has 16 residues. In nucleotides, the CDR3 is TGTGCCAGCAGCCCCCGTGGGGGCTTCGGGGCCAACGTCCTGACTTTC. It specifies CASSPRGGFGANVLTF.

This chain connects TRBV28 to TRBJ1-2, with 11 positions matching TRBD1. Germline V gene data show CDR1 as MDHEN and CDR2 as SYDVKM. The junction had 4 bases not matched to a gene; V was cut back by 6 bases and J by 4 bases. The CDR3 has 14 amino acids. The CDR3 here is CASRSGTGGYGYTF. CDR3 coding DNA: TGTGCCAGCAGATCCGGGACAGGGGGCTATGGCTACACCTTC.

The V and J genes are TRBV28 and TRBJ1-6; D not certain. Germline values: CDR1 MDHEN, CDR2 SYDVKM. V shed 6 bases and J shed 7 bases, with 7 bases lying between them. The CDR3 spans 12 residues. The CDR3 region is CASSPRNSPLHF. The DNA of the CDR3 is TGTGCCAGCAGCCCTAGAAATTCACCCCTCCACTTT. The complete variable domain, with remaining parts taken from reference TRBV28 and TRBJ1-6, reads DVKVTQSSRYLVKRTGEKVFLECVQDMDHENMFWYRQDPGLGLRLIYFSYDVKMKEKGDIPEGYSVSREKKERFSLILESASTNQTSMYLCASSPRNSPLHFGNGTRLTVT.

The CDR3 DNA sequence: TGTGCCTACAGCCTTCGGAATACGCAGTATTTT. The encoded protein is CAYSLRNTQYF. The chain joins TRBV30 to TRBJ2-3, with unresolved D. Trimming stripped 7 bases from V and 7 bases from J, with 12 bases between. This CDR3 is built from 11 residues. Looked up from germline, CDR1 is GTSNPN and CDR2 is SVGIG (reference sequence). The full variable domain, with the rest looked up from reference TRBV30 and TRBJ2-3, is SQTIHQWPATLVQPVGSPLSLECTVEGTSNPNLYWYRQAAGRGLQLLFYSVGIGQISSEVPQNLSASRPQDRQFILSSKKLLLSDSGFYLCAYSLRNTQYFGPGTRLTVL.

V is TRBV4-1 and J is TRBJ2-7; 10 positions agree with TRBD1. The trim removed 3 bases at V and 4 bases at J, leaving 6 bases unmatched. CDR1 is MGHRA and CDR2 is YSYEKL in the germline V gene. The CDR3 has 15 residues. DNA for the CDR3: TGCGCCAGCAGCCATGCTGACAGGGGGCTATACGAGCAGTACTTC. Its translation is CASSHADRGLYEQYF.

This clone was seen a few times. The rearrangement joins TRBV7-6 to TRBJ2-7, with 14 bases identical to TRBD2. The germline CDR1 and CDR2 sequences are SGHVS and FNYEAQ. V shed 5 bases, J shed 4 bases, and the junction held 13 bases outside the gene matches. CDR3 length: 18 residues. CDR3 amino acids: CASSRWTSGGSFKYEQYF. Here the CDR3 DNA reads TGTGCCAGCAGCCGTTGGACTAGCGGGGGGAGTTTCAAGTACGAGCAGTACTTC. The whole variable domain, filled in from reference TRBV7-6 and TRBJ2-7, reads GAGVSQSPRYKVTKRGQDVALRCDPISGHVSLYWYRQALGQGPEFLTYFNYEAQQDKSGLPNDRFSAERPEGSISTLTIQRTEQRDSAMYRCASSRWTSGGSFKYEQYFGPGTRLTVT.

V is TRBV27 and J is TRBJ2-2, with TRBD2 as a possible D gene (7 bases). Germline V lookup: CDR1 MNHEY, CDR2 SMNVEV (reference sequence). The CDR3 runs to 13 residues. The V gene lost 6 bases and the J gene lost 6 bases, with 11 bases spanning the gap. Written as DNA, the CDR3 is TGTGCCAGCAGGGGGGCGGGGGCCGGGGAGCTGTTTTTT. It yields the protein CASRGAGAGELFF.

This chain links TRBV4-2 with TRBJ2-3; 15 bases line up with TRBD2. The CDR3 is 18 amino acids. Germline assignment: CDR1 LGHNA and CDR2 YNFKEQ. V was clipped by 4 bases and J by 0 bases; unmatched bases: 5. For the CDR3, the DNA is TGTGCCAGCAGCCCACGGACTAGCGGGGGGGCTAGCACAGATACGCAGTATTTT. Its protein is CASSPRTSGGASTDTQYF.

V and J are TRBV4-2 and TRBJ2-3, with 10 bases that match TRBD1. V dropped 0 bases and J dropped 5; count of bases not matched to a gene: 17. CDR1 LGHNA and CDR2 YNFKEQ come from the germline V gene. The CDR3 spans 20 residues. The CDR3 nucleotides are TGTGCCAGCAGCCAAGATAGTCTGTTTGGTGACAGGGGGCGCAGAGATACGCAGTATTTT. Its translation is CASSQDSLFGDRGRRDTQYF.

The chain couples TRBV10-3 to TRBJ2-1, with 13 nucleotides matching TRBD2. The CDR3 covers 17 residues. V was clipped by 5 bases and J by 7 bases; unmatched bases: 11. CDR1 ENHRY and CDR2 SYGVKD come from the germline V gene. The CDR3 spells CAISPTSGRARENEQFF. CDR3 DNA sequence: TGTGCCATCAGTCCCACTAGCGGGAGGGCTAGGGAAAATGAGCAGTTCTTC.

The CDR3 spells CASSPGQVTVGNTIYF. CDR3 DNA sequence: TGTGCCAGCTCACCAGGACAGGTGACAGTGGGAAACACCATATATTTT. The chain joins TRBV18 to TRBJ1-3; 7 bases line up with TRBD1. J was trimmed by 4 bases and V by 2 bases; bases with no gene match: 8. Germline V gives CDR1 KGHSH, CDR2 LQKENI. The CDR3 loop spans 16 amino acids.

The V call is TRBV6-5, the J call TRBJ2-7, with D possibly being TRBD2 (6 bases). The CDR3 contains 13 residues. Germline CDR1 reads MNHEY; CDR2 reads SVGAGI. Between the trimmed V and J ends, which lost 11 bases and 2 bases, there was a span of 16 bases. CDR3 in DNA: TGTGCCGGCGCGGGGATCTACACCTACGAGCAGTACTTC. It specifies CAGAGIYTYEQYF.

The rearrangement links TRBV28 to TRBJ1-2; 8 positions match TRBD1. V dropped 4 bases and J dropped 6; count of bases not matched to a gene: 16. The CDR3 runs to 17 residues. Germline V gene lookup returns CDR1 MDHEN and CDR2 SYDVKM. The CDR3: CASSSRQGFLLSHGYTF. CDR3 DNA: TGTGCCAGCAGTTCTCGACAGGGGTTCCTTCTTTCTCATGGCTACACCTTC.

The gene calls are TRBV28 and TRBJ2-7; D is unclear. This CDR3 has 11 amino acids. Trimming took 4 bases from V and 4 from J, leaving 5 bases between them. Germline CDR1 is MDHEN and CDR2 is SYDVKM. For the CDR3, the DNA is TGTGCCAGCAGTTCCCAGTACGAGCAGTACTTC. As protein: CASSSQYEQYF.

The rearrangement uses TRBV4-3 and TRBJ2-7; TRBD2 matches at 7 bases. The CDR3 has 15 amino acids. The V gene's germline CDR1 is LGHNA and CDR2 YSLEER. Trimming took 4 bases from V and 5 from J; bases not matched to a gene: 11. CDR3 sequence (DNA): TGCGCCAGCAGCCTCATCCATGGGAGGGCCGACGAGCAGTACTTC. This sequence encodes CASSLIHGRADEQYF.

J is TRBJ1-3 and V is TRBV6-6; 7 bases fit TRBD1. Germline V gene lookup returns CDR1 MNHNY and CDR2 SVGAGI (reference sequence). V was clipped by 8 bases and J by 2 bases; unmatched bases: 12. CDR3 length: 16 amino acids. CDR3 in amino acids: CASLSTGAETGNTIYF. The CDR3, as DNA: TGTGCCAGCCTATCTACAGGGGCCGAAACTGGAAACACCATATATTTT.

The chain has TRBV7-3 and TRBJ1-5; no firm D call. Trimming cost V 2 bases and J 1 base, with 3 bases left between them. The CDR3 extends over 13 amino acids. CDR1 is SGHTA and CDR2 is FQGTGA in the germline V gene. CDR3 region: CASSLQSNQPQHF. CDR3 sequence (DNA): TGTGCCAGCAGCTTACAAAGCAATCAGCCCCAGCATTTT.

The chain combines TRBV30 with TRBJ1-3; the D gene is possibly TRBD1 (6 bases). The CDR3 runs 14 residues. Germline loops: CDR1 GTSNPN, CDR2 SVGIG (reference sequence). Trimming cost V 6 bases and J 0 bases, with 12 bases left between them. In nucleotides, the CDR3 is TGTGCCTGCCCCGACAGGAGCTCTGGAAACACCATATATTTT. Residues: CACPDRSSGNTIYF.

The chain carries TRBV2 and TRBJ1-4; weak D call: TRBD1 (5 bases). CDR3 length: 13 amino acids. Germline V gene data show CDR1 as SNHLY and CDR2 as FYNNEI. V lost 7 bases, J lost 13 bases, and 19 bases lay in between. The CDR3 coding sequence is TGTGCCAGCACGACAGTCTCGGCGGATGGACTGTTTTTT. This translates into CASTTVSADGLFF. Drawing the rest from reference TRBV2 and TRBJ1-4, the complete variable domain is EPEVTQTPSHQVTQMGQEVILRCVPISNHLYFYWYRQILGQKVEFLVSFYNNEISEKSEIFDDQFSVERPDGSNFTLKIRSTKLEDSAMYFCASTTVSADGLFFGSGTQLSVL.